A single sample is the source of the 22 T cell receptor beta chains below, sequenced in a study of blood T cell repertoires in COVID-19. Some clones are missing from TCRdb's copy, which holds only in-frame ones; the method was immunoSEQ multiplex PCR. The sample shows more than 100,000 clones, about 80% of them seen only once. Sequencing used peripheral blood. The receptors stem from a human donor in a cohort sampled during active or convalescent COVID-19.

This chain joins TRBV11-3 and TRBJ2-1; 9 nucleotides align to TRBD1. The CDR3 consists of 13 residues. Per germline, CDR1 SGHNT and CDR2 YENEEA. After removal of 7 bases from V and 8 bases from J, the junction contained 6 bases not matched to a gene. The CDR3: CASTPDRGYEQFF. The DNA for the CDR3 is TGTGCCAGCACCCCGGACAGGGGCTATGAGCAGTTCTTC.

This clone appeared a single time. CDR3 coding DNA: TGTGCCAGCAGCTTAGCGGGCCTCAGGGGCTACACCTTC. As protein: CASSLAGLRGYTF. The genes are TRBV7-6 and TRBJ1-2; D gene uncertain. This CDR3 is 13 amino acids long. Germline-derived CDR1 and CDR2 are SGHVS and FNYEAQ. The V gene lost 0 bases and the J gene lost 8 bases, with 10 bases spanning the gap. The full variable domain, with the rest looked up from reference TRBV7-6 and TRBJ1-2, is GAGVSQSPRYKVTKRGQDVALRCDPISGHVSLYWYRQALGQGPEFLTYFNYEAQQDKSGLPNDRFSAERPEGSISTLTIQRTEQRDSAMYRCASSLAGLRGYTFGSGTRLTVV.

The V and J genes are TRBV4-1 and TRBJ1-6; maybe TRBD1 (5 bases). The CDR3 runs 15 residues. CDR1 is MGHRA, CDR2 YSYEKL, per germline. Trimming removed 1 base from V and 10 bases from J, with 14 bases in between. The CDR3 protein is CASSQVGGVGSPLHF. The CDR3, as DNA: TGCGCCAGCAGCCAAGTGGGGGGGGTTGGGTCACCCCTCCACTTT.

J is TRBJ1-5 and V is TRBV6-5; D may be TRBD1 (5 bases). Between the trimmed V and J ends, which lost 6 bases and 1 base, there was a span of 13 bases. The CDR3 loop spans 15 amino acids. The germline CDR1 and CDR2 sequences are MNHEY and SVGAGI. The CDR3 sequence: CASRSQAFSNQPQHF. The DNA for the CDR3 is TGTGCCAGCAGATCACAGGCTTTCAGCAATCAGCCCCAGCATTTT.

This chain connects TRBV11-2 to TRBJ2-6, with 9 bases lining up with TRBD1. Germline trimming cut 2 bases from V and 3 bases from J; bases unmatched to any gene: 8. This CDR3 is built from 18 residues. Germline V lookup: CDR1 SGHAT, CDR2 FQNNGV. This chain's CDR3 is CASSLWGDRAFGANVLTF. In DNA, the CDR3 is TGTGCCAGCAGCTTATGGGGGGACAGGGCTTTTGGGGCCAACGTCCTGACTTTC.

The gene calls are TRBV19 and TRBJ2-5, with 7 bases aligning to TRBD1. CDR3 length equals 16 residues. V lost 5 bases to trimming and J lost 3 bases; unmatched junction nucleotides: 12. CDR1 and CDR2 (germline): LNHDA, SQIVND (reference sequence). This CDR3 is CASSAAQQGTKETQYF. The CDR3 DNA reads TGTGCCAGTAGTGCAGCACAACAGGGGACGAAAGAGACCCAGTACTTC.

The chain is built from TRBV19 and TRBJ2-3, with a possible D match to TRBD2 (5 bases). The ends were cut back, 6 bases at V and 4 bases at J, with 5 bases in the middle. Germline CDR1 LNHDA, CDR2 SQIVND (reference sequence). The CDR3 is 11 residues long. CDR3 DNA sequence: TGTGCCAGTAGGGAGGCAGATACGCAGTATTTT. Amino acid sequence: CASREADTQYF.

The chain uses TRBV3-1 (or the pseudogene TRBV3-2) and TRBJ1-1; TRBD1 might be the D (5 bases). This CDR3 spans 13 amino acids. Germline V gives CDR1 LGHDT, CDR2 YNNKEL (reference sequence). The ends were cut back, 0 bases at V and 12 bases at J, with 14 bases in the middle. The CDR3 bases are TGTGCCAGCAGCCAAGATCAGGGAAGGGATACTTTCTTT. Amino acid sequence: CASSQDQGRDTFF.

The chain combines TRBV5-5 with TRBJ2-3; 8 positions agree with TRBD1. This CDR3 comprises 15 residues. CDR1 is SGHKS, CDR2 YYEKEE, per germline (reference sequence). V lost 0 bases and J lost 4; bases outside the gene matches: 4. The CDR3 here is CASSLGAGGADTQYF. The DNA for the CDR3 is TGTGCCAGCAGCTTGGGGGCAGGGGGCGCAGATACGCAGTATTTT.

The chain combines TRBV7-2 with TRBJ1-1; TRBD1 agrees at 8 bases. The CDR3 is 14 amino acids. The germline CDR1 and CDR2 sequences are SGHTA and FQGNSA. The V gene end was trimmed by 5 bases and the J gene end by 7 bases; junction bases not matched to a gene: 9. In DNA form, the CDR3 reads TGTGCCAGCAGCGCAGACCAGGGGGCGAATGAAGCTTTCTTT. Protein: CASSADQGANEAFF.

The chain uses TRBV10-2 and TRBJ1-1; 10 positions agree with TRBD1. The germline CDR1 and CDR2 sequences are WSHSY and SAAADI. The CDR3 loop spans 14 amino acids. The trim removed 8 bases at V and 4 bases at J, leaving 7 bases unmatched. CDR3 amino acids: CASDGDRGGTEAFF. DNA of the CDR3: TGCGCCAGCGACGGGGACAGGGGTGGCACTGAAGCTTTCTTT.

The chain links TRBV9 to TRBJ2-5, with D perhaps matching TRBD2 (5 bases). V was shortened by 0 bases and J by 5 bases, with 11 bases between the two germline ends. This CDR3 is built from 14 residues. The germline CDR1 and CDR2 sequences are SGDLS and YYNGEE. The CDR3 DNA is TGTGCCAGCAGCGTAGTAGTACGGGATGAGACCCAGTACTTC. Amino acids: CASSVVVRDETQYF.

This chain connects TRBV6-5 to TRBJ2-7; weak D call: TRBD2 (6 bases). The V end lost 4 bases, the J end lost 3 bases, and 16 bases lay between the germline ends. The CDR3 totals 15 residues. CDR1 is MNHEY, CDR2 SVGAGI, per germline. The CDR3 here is CASSLIADSIYEQYF. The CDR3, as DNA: TGTGCCAGCAGTTTAATAGCGGATTCAATCTACGAGCAGTACTTC.

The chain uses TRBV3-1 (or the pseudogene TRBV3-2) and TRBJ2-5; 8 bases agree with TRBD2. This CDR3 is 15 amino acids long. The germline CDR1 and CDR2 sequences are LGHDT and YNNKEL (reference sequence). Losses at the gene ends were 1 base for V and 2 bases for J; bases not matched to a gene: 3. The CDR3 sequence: CASSQALAVQETQYF. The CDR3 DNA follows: TGTGCCAGCAGCCAAGCACTAGCGGTACAAGAGACCCAGTACTTC.

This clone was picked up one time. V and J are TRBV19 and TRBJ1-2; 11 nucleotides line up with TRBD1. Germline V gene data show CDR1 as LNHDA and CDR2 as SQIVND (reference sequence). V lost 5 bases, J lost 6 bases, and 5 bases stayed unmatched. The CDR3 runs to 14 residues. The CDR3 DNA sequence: TGTGCCAGTAGTTCCGGACAGGGGGCGCATGGCTACACCTTC. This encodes CASSSGQGAHGYTF.

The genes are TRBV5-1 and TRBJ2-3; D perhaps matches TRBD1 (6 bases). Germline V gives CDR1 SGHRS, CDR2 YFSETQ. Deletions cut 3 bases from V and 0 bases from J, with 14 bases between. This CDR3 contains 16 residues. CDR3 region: CASSSWTVRSTDTQYF. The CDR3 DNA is TGCGCCAGCAGCTCCTGGACAGTTCGTAGCACAGATACGCAGTATTTT.

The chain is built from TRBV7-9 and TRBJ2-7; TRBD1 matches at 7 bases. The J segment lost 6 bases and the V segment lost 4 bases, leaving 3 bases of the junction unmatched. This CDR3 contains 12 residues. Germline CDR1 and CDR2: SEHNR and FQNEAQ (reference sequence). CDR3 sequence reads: CASSSDRVEQYF. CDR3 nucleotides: TGTGCCAGCAGCTCCGACAGGGTCGAGCAGTACTTC.

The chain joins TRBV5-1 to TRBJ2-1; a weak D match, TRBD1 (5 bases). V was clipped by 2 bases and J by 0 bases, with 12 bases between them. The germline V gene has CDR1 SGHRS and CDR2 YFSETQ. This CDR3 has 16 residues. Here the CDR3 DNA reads TGCGCCAGCAGCTTTTCGTCGACAGACTCCTACAATGAGCAGTTCTTC. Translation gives CASSFSSTDSYNEQFF.

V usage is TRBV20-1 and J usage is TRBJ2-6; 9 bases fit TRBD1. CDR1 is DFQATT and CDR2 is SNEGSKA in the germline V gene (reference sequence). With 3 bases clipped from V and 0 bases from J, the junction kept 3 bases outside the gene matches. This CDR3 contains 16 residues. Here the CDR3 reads CSASSTGGSGANVLTF. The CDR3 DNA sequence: TGCAGTGCTAGTTCGACAGGGGGCTCTGGGGCCAACGTCCTGACTTTC.

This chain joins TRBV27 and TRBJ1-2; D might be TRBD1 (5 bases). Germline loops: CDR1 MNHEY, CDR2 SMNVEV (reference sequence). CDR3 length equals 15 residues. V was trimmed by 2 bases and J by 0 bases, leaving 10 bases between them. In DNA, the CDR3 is TGTGCCAGCAGTTTACAGGAGGGGACTAACTATGGCTACACCTTC. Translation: CASSLQEGTNYGYTF.

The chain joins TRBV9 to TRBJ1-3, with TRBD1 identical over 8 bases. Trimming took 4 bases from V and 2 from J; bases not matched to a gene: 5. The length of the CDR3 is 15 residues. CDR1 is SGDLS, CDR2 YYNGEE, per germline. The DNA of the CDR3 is TGTGCCAGCAGCCGAACACAGGGGGCTGGAAACACCATATATTTT. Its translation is CASSRTQGAGNTIYF.

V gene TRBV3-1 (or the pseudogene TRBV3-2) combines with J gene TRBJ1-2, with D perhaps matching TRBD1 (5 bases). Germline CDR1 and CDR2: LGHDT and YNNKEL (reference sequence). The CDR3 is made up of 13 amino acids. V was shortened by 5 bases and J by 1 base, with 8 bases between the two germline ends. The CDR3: CASSFQGNYGYTF. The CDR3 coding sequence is TGTGCCAGCAGCTTCCAGGGTAACTATGGCTACACCTTC.